The clone carrying this TCR beta chain was seen only once. No antigen is known for it. The sample belongs to a study of shared clonotypes between healthy human individuals. Whole-study context: Contributing individuals were a couple of females and a few males aged 18 to 49.

Trimming cost V 6 bases and J 2 bases, with 10 bases left between them. CDR1 MNHEY and CDR2 SVGAGI come from the germline V gene. The CDR3 is 13 residues long. The study's findings and limits: Clonotypes not shared had lower generation probabilities than those common to all four donors.

Only CD45RO-negative cells positively selected for CCR7 counted as naive CD8 cells, so terminally differentiated effector memory CD45RA+ cells were excluded. In the source study's methods: Sequence data from immunoSEQ were junction-only and lacked quality scores; consequently, filtering differed. Produced via immunoSEQ multiplex PCR; TCRdb's table is partial and in-frame only. The V and J calls and the clone size are those of that table, but D and trimming were determined from the DNA. The sample lists roughly 2.1 million clones; more than 85% were seen once. The sequence was obtained from a man between 18 and 29 years old in good health. Some clones in this sample may be carry-over from other donors' samples. The gene calls are TRBV6-5 and TRBJ2-5, with D possibly matching TRBD1 (5 bases). Material: naive CD8+ T cells from PBMCs. The CDR3 loop is CASSLTDQETQYF. The CDR3 DNA is TGTGCCAGCAGCCTGACAGATCAAGAGACCCAGTACTTC.